This T cell receptor (beta chain) was sequenced in a study of shared clonotypes between healthy human individuals. Positive CCR7 selection of CD45RO-negative cells yielded the naive CD8 cells, and terminally differentiated effector memory CD45RA+ cells were excluded. Profiling relied on immunoSEQ multiplex PCR, and the TCRdb table lists in-frame clones only, not all of them. The profile shows some 740,000 clones, 85% to 95% of them singletons. Study-level findings and limits: Clonotypes shared by all four sorted-subset donors had higher generation probabilities than non-shared clonotypes.

A word on this clone: The antigen remains undetermined.

Sequencing was done on a sample of naive CD8+ T cells sorted from blood. The clonotype comes from a man aged 30-40 years in good health.

The CDR3 sequence: CASSLALSLEGETYEQYF. The CDR3 nucleotides are TGTGCCAGCAGCTTAGCGCTAAGTCTCGAGGGCGAGACCTACGAGCAGTACTTC. The V and J genes are TRBV11-2 and TRBJ2-7; a weak D match, TRBD2 (5 bases). The CDR3 is 18 residues long. V was trimmed by 1 base and J by 2 bases, leaving 21 bases between them. Germline CDR1 reads SGHAT; CDR2 reads FQNNGV.